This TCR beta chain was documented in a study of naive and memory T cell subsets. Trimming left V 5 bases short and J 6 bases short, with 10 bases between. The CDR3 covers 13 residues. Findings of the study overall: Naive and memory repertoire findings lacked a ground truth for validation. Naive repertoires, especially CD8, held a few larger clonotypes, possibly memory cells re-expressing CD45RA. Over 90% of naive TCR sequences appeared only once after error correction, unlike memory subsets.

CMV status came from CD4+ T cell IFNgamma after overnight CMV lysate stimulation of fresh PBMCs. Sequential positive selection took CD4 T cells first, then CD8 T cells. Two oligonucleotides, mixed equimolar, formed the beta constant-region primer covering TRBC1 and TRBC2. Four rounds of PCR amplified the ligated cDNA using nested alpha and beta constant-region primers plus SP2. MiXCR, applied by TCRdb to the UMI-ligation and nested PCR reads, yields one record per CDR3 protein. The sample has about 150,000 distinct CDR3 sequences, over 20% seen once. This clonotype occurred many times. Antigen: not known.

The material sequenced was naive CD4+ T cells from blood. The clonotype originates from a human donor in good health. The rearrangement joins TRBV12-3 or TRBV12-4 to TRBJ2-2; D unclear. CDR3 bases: TGTGCCAGCAGTCCCAGAGTTCCCGGGGAGCTGTTTTTT. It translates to CASSPRVPGELFF.